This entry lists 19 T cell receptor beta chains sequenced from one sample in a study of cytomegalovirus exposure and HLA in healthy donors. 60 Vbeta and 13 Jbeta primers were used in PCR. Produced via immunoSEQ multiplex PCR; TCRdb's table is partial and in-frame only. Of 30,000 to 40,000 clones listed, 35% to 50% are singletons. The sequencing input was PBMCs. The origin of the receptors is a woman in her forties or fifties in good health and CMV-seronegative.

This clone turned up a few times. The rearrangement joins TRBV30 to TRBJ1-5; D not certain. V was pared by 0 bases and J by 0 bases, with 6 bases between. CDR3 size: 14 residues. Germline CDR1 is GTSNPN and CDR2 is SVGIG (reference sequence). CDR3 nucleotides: TGTGCCTGGAGTGTGGGCAGTAGCAATCAGCCCCAGCATTTT. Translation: CAWSVGSSNQPQHF.

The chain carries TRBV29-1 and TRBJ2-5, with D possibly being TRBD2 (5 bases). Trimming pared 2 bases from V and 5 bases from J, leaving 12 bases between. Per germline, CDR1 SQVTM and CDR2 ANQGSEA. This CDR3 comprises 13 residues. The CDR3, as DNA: TGCAGCGTTGAACCTGGAGGACGGGAGACCCAGTACTTC. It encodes CSVEPGGRETQYF.

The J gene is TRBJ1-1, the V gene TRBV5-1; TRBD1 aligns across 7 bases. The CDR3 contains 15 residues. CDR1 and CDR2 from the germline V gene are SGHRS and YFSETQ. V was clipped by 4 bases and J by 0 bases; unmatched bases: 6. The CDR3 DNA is TGCGCCAGCAGCCAACAGGGGAGCATGAACACTGAAGCTTTCTTT. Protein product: CASSQQGSMNTEAFF.

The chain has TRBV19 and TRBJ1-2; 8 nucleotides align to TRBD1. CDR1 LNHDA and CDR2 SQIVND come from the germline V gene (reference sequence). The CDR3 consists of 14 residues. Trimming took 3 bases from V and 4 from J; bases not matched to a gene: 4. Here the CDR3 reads CASSIGQGTYGYTF. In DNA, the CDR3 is TGTGCCAGTAGTATCGGACAGGGAACCTATGGCTACACCTTC.

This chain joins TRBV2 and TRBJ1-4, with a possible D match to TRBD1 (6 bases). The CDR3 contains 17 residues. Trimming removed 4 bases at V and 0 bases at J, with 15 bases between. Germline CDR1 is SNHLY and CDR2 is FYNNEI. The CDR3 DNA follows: TGTGCCAGCAGTGGAACAGGGTCATCTGCAACTAATGAAAAACTGTTTTTT. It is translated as CASSGTGSSATNEKLFF.

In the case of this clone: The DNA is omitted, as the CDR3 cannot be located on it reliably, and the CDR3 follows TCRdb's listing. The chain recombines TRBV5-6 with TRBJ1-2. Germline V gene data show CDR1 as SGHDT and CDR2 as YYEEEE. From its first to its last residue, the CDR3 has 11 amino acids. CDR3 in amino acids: CASSWGLGATF.

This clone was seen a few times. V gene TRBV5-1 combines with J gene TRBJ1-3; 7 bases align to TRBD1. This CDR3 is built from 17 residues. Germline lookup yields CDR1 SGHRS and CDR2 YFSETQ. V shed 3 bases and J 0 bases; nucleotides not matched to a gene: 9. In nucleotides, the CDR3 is TGCGCCAGCAGCTCGGGACAGAACTATAACTCTGGAAACACCATATATTTT. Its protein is CASSSGQNYNSGNTIYF.

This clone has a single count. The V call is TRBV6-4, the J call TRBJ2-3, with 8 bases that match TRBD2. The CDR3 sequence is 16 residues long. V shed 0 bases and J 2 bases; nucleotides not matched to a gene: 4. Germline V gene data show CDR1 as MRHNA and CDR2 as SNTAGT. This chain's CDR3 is CASSDSPGGSTDTQYF. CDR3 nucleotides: TGTGCCAGCAGTGACTCCCCGGGGGGGTCCACAGATACGCAGTATTTT.

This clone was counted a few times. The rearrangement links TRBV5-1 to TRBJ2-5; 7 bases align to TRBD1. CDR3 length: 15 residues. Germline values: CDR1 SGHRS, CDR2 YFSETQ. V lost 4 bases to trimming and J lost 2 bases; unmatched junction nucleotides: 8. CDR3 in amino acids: CASSVLGQIQETQYF. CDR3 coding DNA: TGCGCCAGCAGCGTTTTGGGACAGATACAAGAGACCCAGTACTTC.

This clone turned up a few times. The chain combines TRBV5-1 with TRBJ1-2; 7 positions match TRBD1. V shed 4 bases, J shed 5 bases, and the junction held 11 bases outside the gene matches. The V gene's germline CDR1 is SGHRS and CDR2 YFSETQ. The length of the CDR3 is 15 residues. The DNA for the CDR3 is TGCGCCAGCAGCGGTCCCGGGACAGCTGAATATGGCTACACCTTC. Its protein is CASSGPGTAEYGYTF.

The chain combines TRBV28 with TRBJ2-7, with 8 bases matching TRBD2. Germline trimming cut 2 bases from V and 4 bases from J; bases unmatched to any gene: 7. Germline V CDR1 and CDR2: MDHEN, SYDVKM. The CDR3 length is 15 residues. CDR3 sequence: CASSLAAGGTYEQYF. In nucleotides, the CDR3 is TGTGCCAGCAGTTTAGCGGCGGGAGGAACTTACGAGCAGTACTTC.

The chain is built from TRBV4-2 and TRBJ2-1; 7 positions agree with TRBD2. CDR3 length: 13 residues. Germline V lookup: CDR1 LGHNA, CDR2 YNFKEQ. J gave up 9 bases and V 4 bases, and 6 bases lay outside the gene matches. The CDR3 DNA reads TGTGCCAGCAGCCCCGGGGGGTGGGTTGAGCAGTTCTTC. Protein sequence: CASSPGGWVEQFF.

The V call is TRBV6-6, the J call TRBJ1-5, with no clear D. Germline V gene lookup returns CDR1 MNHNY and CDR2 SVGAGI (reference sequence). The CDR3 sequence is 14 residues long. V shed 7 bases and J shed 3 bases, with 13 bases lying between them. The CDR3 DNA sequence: TGTGCCAGCACCGCAGGAACCCTCAATCAGCCCCAGCATTTT. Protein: CASTAGTLNQPQHF.

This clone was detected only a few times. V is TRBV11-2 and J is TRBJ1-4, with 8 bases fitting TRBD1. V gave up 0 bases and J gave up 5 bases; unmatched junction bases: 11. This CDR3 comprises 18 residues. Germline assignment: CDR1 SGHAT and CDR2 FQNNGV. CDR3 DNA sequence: TGTGCCAGCAGCTTAGATCCCGGACAGGGAACGGAAAATGAAAAACTGTTTTTT. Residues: CASSLDPGQGTENEKLFF. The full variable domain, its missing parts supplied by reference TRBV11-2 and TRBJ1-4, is EAGVAQSPRYKIIEKRQSVAFWCNPISGHATLYWYQQILGQGPKLLIQFQNNGVVDDSQLPKDRFSAERLKGVDSTLKIQPAKLEDSAVYLCASSLDPGQGTENEKLFFGSGTQLSVL.

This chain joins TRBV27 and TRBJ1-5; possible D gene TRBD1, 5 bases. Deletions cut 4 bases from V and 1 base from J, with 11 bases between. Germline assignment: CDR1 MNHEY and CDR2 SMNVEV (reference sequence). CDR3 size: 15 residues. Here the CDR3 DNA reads TGTGCCAGCAGTTGGGGGGGTGGGAGCAATCAGCCCCAGCATTTT. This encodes CASSWGGGSNQPQHF.

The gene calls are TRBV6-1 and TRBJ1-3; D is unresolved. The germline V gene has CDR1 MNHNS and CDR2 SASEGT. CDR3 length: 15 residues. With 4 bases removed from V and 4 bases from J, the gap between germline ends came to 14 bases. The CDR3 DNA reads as TGTGCCAGCAGTGGTTATGAGGGAAGCGGAAACACCATATATTTT. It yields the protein CASSGYEGSGNTIYF.

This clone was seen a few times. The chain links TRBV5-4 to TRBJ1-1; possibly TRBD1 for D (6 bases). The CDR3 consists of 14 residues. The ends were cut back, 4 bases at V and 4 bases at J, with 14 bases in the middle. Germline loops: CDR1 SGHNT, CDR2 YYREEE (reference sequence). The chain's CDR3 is CASSPNRAGTEAFF. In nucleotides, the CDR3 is TGTGCCAGCAGCCCAAACAGGGCCGGCACTGAAGCTTTCTTT.

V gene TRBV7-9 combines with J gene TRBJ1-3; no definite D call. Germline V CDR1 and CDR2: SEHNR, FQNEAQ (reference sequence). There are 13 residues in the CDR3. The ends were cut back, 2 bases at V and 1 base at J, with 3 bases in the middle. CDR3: CASSLSSGNTIYF. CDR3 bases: TGTGCCAGCAGCTTATCTTCTGGAAACACCATATATTTT.

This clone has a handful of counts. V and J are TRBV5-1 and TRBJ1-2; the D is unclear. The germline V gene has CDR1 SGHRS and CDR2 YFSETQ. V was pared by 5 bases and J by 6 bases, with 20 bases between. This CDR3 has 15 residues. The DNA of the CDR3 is TGCGCCAGCAGTGGACGGGAGGCTGGCCTCGATGGCTACACCTTC. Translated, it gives CASSGREAGLDGYTF.